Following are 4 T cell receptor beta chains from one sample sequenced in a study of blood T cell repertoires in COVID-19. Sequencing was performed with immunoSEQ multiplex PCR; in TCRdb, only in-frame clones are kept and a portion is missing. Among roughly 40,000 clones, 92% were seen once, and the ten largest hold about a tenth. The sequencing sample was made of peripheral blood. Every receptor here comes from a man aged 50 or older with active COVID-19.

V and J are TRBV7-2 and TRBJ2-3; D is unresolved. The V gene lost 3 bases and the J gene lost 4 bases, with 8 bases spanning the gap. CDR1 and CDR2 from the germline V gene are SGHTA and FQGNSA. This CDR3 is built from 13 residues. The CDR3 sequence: CASSLSRADTQYF. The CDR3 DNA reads TGTGCCAGCAGCTTGTCGCGCGCAGATACGCAGTATTTT.

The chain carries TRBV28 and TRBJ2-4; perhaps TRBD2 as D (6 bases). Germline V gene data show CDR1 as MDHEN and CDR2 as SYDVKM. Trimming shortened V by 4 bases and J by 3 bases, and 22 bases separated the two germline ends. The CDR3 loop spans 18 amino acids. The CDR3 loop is CASSSPGLGGMGKNIQYF. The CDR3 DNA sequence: TGTGCCAGCAGTTCCCCGGGTTTAGGCGGGATGGGCAAAAACATTCAGTACTTC.

The CDR3 DNA follows: TGTGCCAGCAGTTTAGGTATAGCAGATACGCAGTATTTT. Translating it yields CASSLGIADTQYF. The chain joins TRBV12-3 or TRBV12-4 to TRBJ2-3; D is ambiguous. V dropped 1 base and J dropped 4 bases, with 6 bases sitting between them. CDR3 length: 13 residues.

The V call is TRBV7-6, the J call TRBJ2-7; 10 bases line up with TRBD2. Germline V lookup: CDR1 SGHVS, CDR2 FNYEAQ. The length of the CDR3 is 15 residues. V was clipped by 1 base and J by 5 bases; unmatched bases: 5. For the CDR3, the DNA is TGTGCCAGCAGCTTAGGTAGCGGGAGGTTCGACGAGCAGTACTTC. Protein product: CASSLGSGRFDEQYF.